This is a list of T cell receptor beta chains from one sample in a study of T-cell reconstitution after alpha-beta-depleted transplantation in children. TCRdb re-called the PCR reads with MiXCR, one entry per CDR3 protein. The table shows just over 950,000 distinct CDR3 sequences, with around 30% occurring only once. Material: PBMCs, mostly from graft donor cells, obtained 360 days after TCRalphabeta/CD19-depleted stem cell transplant. These TCRs come from a boy in the first two years of life who had a stem cell transplant for SCID, so the T cells may come from the graft donor. CDR3s include the opening cysteine and the closing phenylalanine or tryptophan. The order of the fields is CDR3 protein, CDR3 DNA, V gene, D gene, J gene, clone size. The D gene is left open where the match is weak. Size tells how often a clone was seen (once, few, many) or the class of an expanded clone, and some rows leave it out.

CATGEGRGPTDTQYF	TGTGCCACCGGAGAGGGCAGGGGGCCCACAGATACGCAGTATTTT	TRBV15	TRBD1	TRBJ2-3	few
CASSQGHGGAAETQYF	TGCGCCAGCAGCCAAGGACACGGGGGGGCAGCTGAGACCCAGTACTTC	TRBV4-1	TRBD2	TRBJ2-5	few
CASSSNWTPRGYTF	TGTGCCAGCAGTTCGAACTGGACACCACGGGGCTACACCTTC	TRBV6-5	.	TRBJ1-2	few
CASSRDSIYNEQFF	TGTGCCAGCAGCCGGGACAGCATCTACAATGAGCAGTTCTTC	TRBV3-1	TRBD1	TRBJ2-1	.
CASVSTGELFF	TGTGCCAGCGTCTCCACCGGGGAGCTGTTTTTT	TRBV12-3/TRBV12-4	.	TRBJ2-2	few
CASSLLIPGTGELFF	TGTGCCAGCAGCTTACTAATCCCCGGGACAGGGGAGCTGTTTTTT	TRBV7-2	.	TRBJ2-2	.
CASSQDLGLAGTQYF	TGTGCCAGCAGCCAAGATCTGGGCTTGGCTGGGACCCAGTACTTC	TRBV4-2	.	TRBJ2-5	.
CASSLSGASGYEQYF	TGTGCCAGCAGCCTGTCTGGAGCTAGCGGCTACGAGCAGTACTTC	TRBV6-1	TRBD2	TRBJ2-7	.
CATSVGGGNYNEQFF	TGTGCCACCAGTGTAGGTGGGGGCAACTACAATGAGCAGTTCTTC	TRBV24-1	.	TRBJ2-1	.
CASSLSAGGGYEQYF	TGTGCCAGCAGCTTAAGCGCCGGCGGAGGCTACGAGCAGTACTTC	TRBV7-2	.	TRBJ2-7	.
CATSRDNRAAAHTQYF	TGTGCCACCAGCAGAGATAACCGCGCTGCGGCCCATACGCAGTATTTT	TRBV15	.	TRBJ2-3	.
CASSDGLAGLQEETQYF	TGTGCCAGCAGTGACGGACTAGCGGGGTTGCAAGAAGAGACCCAGTACTTC	TRBV27	TRBD2	TRBJ2-5	.
CASSFPPSYEQYF	TGTGCCAGCAGCTTCCCCCCCTCCTACGAGCAGTACTTC	TRBV7-2	.	TRBJ2-7	.
CSVKGRLTDTQYF	TGCAGCGTTAAGGGACGGCTCACAGATACGCAGTATTTT	TRBV29-1	.	TRBJ2-3	many
CASSLVSRIIGTDTQYF	TGTGCCAGCAGCTTGGTCTCTCGTATTATCGGCACAGATACGCAGTATTTT	TRBV7-9	.	TRBJ2-3	.
CSVRRGQETQYF	TGCAGCGTTAGGAGGGGACAAGAGACCCAGTACTTC	TRBV29-1	.	TRBJ2-5	.
CASSLGPQPRTEAFF	TGTGCCAGCAGTTTAGGGCCTCAACCGAGGACTGAAGCTTTCTTT	TRBV12-3/TRBV12-4	.	TRBJ1-1	few
CASSVDEETDVYEQYF	TGTGCCAGCAGCGTAGATGAGGAGACGGACGTCTACGAGCAGTACTTC	TRBV9	.	TRBJ2-7	few
CASSLLRGAGQETQYF	TGCGCCAGCAGCTTGTTGCGGGGGGCTGGGCAAGAGACCCAGTACTTC	TRBV5-1	TRBD2	TRBJ2-5	.
CASSLAPAGYGYTF	TGTGCCAGCAGCTTGGCCCCGGCGGGCTATGGCTACACCTTC	TRBV5-5	.	TRBJ1-2	once
CSVEGGGEKLFF	TGCAGCGTTGAAGGAGGCGGGGAAAAACTGTTTTTT	TRBV29-1	.	TRBJ1-4	once
CTSSTGTGVRGGDKGEAFF	TGTACCAGCAGCACCGGGACAGGGGTCCGTGGGGGAGATAAAGGTGAAGCTTTCTTT	TRBV3-1	TRBD1	TRBJ1-1	.
CSVVRTGGSGANVLTF	TGCAGCGTTGTCCGGACAGGGGGCTCTGGGGCCAACGTCCTGACTTTC	TRBV29-1	TRBD1	TRBJ2-6	.
CSATWGLAGSEQYF	TGCAGTGCCACCTGGGGACTAGCGGGAAGCGAGCAGTACTTC	TRBV20-1	TRBD2	TRBJ2-7	few
CASSFTSGFAGEQFF	TGCGCCAGCAGCTTTACTAGCGGATTCGCCGGTGAGCAGTTCTTC	TRBV5-1	TRBD2	TRBJ2-1	few
CASSQTPYYEQYF	TGCGCCAGCAGCCAAACCCCCTACTACGAGCAGTACTTC	TRBV4-1	.	TRBJ2-7	few
CASSIDGTGGSGELFF	TGTGCCAGTAGTATAGATGGGACAGGGGGCTCCGGGGAGCTGTTTTTT	TRBV19	TRBD1	TRBJ2-2	.
CATSRLTGGPRGDEQYF	TGTGCCACCAGCAGGTTGACAGGGGGCCCTCGGGGAGACGAGCAGTACTTC	TRBV15	TRBD1	TRBJ2-7	.
CASSEALLGAENYGYTF	TGTGCCAGCAGTGAAGCGCTTCTTGGGGCAGAAAACTATGGCTACACCTTC	TRBV2	.	TRBJ1-2	.
CATSRDMTSNEQFF	TGTGCCACCAGCAGAGACATGACTAGCAATGAGCAGTTCTTC	TRBV15	.	TRBJ2-1	many
CASSPTQGFSVLTF	TGTGCCAGCAGCCCCACACAGGGATTCAGCGTCCTGACTTTC	TRBV14	.	TRBJ2-6	.
CSIPGQGPLSSYNEQFF	TGCAGCATTCCGGGACAGGGGCCCCTGAGCTCCTACAATGAGCAGTTCTTC	TRBV29-1	TRBD1	TRBJ2-1	.
CASSRSRQRGYNEQFF	TGCGCCAGCAGCCGATCGCGCCAACGGGGCTACAATGAGCAGTTCTTC	TRBV4-1	.	TRBJ2-1	.
CASSLELEPTDEQYF	TGCGCCAGCAGCTTGGAGCTAGAACCAACCGACGAGCAGTACTTC	TRBV5-1	.	TRBJ2-7	.
CASSFRPSSGANVLTF	TGTGCCAGCAGCTTTAGGCCTAGCTCTGGGGCCAACGTCCTGACTTTC	TRBV5-8	.	TRBJ2-6	.
CASSLEGPGLSSYNEQFF	TGCGCCAGCAGCTTGGAGGGGCCAGGACTCAGCTCCTACAATGAGCAGTTCTTC	TRBV5-1	.	TRBJ2-1	.
CASSRRRQGGPDTQYF	TGTGCCAGCAGCCGCAGACGACAGGGAGGTCCAGATACGCAGTATTTT	TRBV7-2	.	TRBJ2-3	few
CSARSDTGELFF	TGCAGTGCTAGGTCGGACACCGGGGAGCTGTTTTTT	TRBV20-1	.	TRBJ2-2	few
CSARDFRVNQPQHF	TGCAGTGCTAGAGATTTCAGGGTCAATCAGCCCCAGCATTTT	TRBV20-1	.	TRBJ1-5	.
CSAATRVGNQPQHF	TGCAGTGCTGCGACGAGGGTTGGCAATCAGCCCCAGCATTTT	TRBV20-1	.	TRBJ1-5	.
CASSHYDPTSWDDTDTQYF	TGTGCCAGCAGCCACTATGACCCGACCTCGTGGGACGACACAGATACGCAGTATTTT	TRBV3-1	.	TRBJ2-3	.
CASSLYDRENDNEQFF	TGTGCCAGCAGTTTATATGACAGGGAGAATGACAATGAGCAGTTCTTC	TRBV12-3/TRBV12-4	TRBD1	TRBJ2-1	.
CASRDRGANTGELFF	TGCGCCAGCAGAGATCGGGGGGCGAACACCGGGGAGCTGTTTTTT	TRBV5-1	TRBD2	TRBJ2-2	.
CATSRDRTGTGSYEQYF	TGTGCCACCAGCAGAGATCGGACCGGGACAGGGAGCTACGAGCAGTACTTC	TRBV15	TRBD1	TRBJ2-7	.
CASELRDSNSPLHF	TGTGCCAGCGAACTCCGGGACAGTAATTCACCCCTCCACTTT	TRBV3-1	TRBD1	TRBJ1-6	many
CASSFGDYTGELFF	TGCGCCAGCAGCTTCGGAGACTACACCGGGGAGCTGTTTTTT	TRBV5-1	.	TRBJ2-2	few
CATSRGGGTYEQYF	TGTGCCACCTCCCGCGGCGGAGGAACCTACGAGCAGTACTTC	TRBV24-1	.	TRBJ2-7	few